This T cell receptor beta chain was sequenced for a study of T-cell memory formation after mild COVID-19. This clonotype was picked up many times. The authors produced TCR alpha and TCR beta cDNA libraries with sample barcodes and UMIs by 5'RACE using constant-segment primers. TCRdb re-called the 5' RACE reads with MiXCR, one entry per CDR3 protein. Altogether tens of thousands of distinct CDR3 sequences are present, more than 9% being singletons, with the ten largest covering around 25%. With 11 bases clipped from V and 3 bases from J, the junction kept 21 bases outside the gene matches. Germline CDR1 is ENHRY and CDR2 is SYGVKD. This CDR3 has 17 residues.

The source of this sequence is a man between 18 and 29 years old who had mild COVID-19 (a few samples of this study predate the infection). Cell type and time point are not known. The sample consisted of PBMCs or a T cell subset sorted from them (not recorded which). V gene TRBV10-3 combines with J gene TRBJ2-7; TRBD2 matches 8 bases. The CDR3 DNA reads as TGTGCCCTTCGAAGCCGACTAGCGCATCTTAGGGGCTACGAGCAGTACGTC. Its protein is CALRSRLAHLRGYEQYV.